This entry describes one T cell receptor beta chain. The CDR3 consists of 15 residues. Germline V lookup: CDR1 LGHNA, CDR2 YSLEER. Unmatched junction bases numbered 7, after V lost 4 bases and J lost 8 bases. The sample comes from a study of blood T cell repertoires in COVID-19. Study overall: Some COVID-19 samples were acute and others convalescent; all came from the United States, Italy and Spain. T cells, B-cell-depleted T cells, or PBMCs supplied cDNA or gDNA.

Authors' processing steps: Researchers report that nucleated cell counts were estimated from reference gene primer amplification. Data came from immunoSEQ multiplex PCR; TCRdb stores just in-frame clones and leaves some out. V, J and clone size derive from that table, while D and trimming were established from the DNA sequence. This sample yields roughly 240,000 clones, of which around 83% are seen a single time; around 2% belongs to the top ten. V usage is TRBV4-3 and J usage is TRBJ1-4; 10 nucleotides line up with TRBD1. Sequenced: peripheral blood. The TCR originated in a man between 40 and 49 years old who had recovered from COVID-19. The chain's CDR3 is CASSPQTGGQEKLFF. CDR3 DNA sequence: TGCGCCAGCAGCCCCCAGACAGGGGGCCAGGAAAAACTGTTTTTT.